This T cell receptor beta chain was found in a study of blood T cells in healthy people across ages (dated by TCRdb to about 2015). Describing the broader study: In model experiments, roughly one uniquely barcoded TCR beta cDNA molecule per two T cells was captured by template switching. The study analyzed two additional independent replicas of 1 million unique cDNA reads from the same blood draw for two donors, one aged 18 to 30 and one aged 80 or older. To avoid experimental bias, donors of different ages were spread randomly across the sequencing lanes. Donors were grouped into four age groups: young (average 16 years), middle-aged (over 35), aged (62) and long-lived (82). The study measured age-related changes in TCR beta repertoire diversity using deep sequencing normalized with unique cDNA molecular identifiers. What the study reported, not specific to this receptor: Conclusive comparison of naive and antigen-experienced compartments was prevented by the profiling of bulk unsorted PBMCs. As age increased, observed TCR beta diversity per million T cells dropped in a roughly linear way, and a significant reduction was already evident by age 40. Estimates of total diversity based on one million sequenced T cells were regarded as lower bounds and as underestimates. Compared with the aged group, more naive CD4+ T cells, fewer expanded clones and increased TCR diversity were shown by the long-lived group, suggesting age selection. Observed TCR beta diversity correlated strongly with the percentage of naive T cells measured by flow cytometry. The CMV infection status of donors was not known, potentially confounding age-related changes in expanded clonotypes.

This clonotype was recorded a few times. Its antigen remains undetermined. Base quality data are lacking; no much larger clone is found one base away. Library prep was done by 5' RACE. Sequencing took place on an Illumina HiSeq 2500. A second PCR of 7 to 11 cycles was performed with a sample-barcoded 5' primer and a J-beta primer mix. A template-switch 5' adaptor carrying 12 random nucleotides introduced a unique molecular identifier onto each TCR beta cDNA molecule. Each sample yielded at least 2.5 million CDR3-containing paired-end reads. The Mint cDNA synthesis kit, primed by a TRBC-specific oligonucleotide, was used to synthesize first-strand cDNA from all RNA. All cDNA was treated with uracil-DNA glycosylase and then went through a first 18-cycle PCR with the universal primers M1SS and BC2_uni_R. The source study handled its data this way. For normalization, 1 million high-quality reads, each with a distinct molecular identifier, were randomly selected from each sample. Reads with shared molecular identifiers were discarded instead of being binned into consensus sequences. CDR3 identification, clonotype clustering and error correction used MiTCR with a Q25 quality threshold and the strictest error-elimination algorithm. A nonparametric unseen species model using Euler transformation provided a lower-bound estimate of total TCR beta diversity. TCRdb reworked the public reads: Q25 trimming with fastp, MiXCR clone assembly, productive beta chains retained. Here each entry gathers all rows of one CDR3 protein and keeps the most common genes and DNA. The V and J calls, along with clone size, are taken from TCRdb and not from the paper's own processing. The sample contains around 990,000 distinct CDR3 sequences, 30% to 40% of them found a single time. The ten largest clonotypes hold 10% to 15% of the sample.

The donors were roughly 39 Caucasian individuals from Russia, aged 6 to 90 years, who were systemically healthy. Each donor gave 9.5 to 10 milliliters of peripheral blood, drawn into EDTA-treated Vacutainer tubes. Ficoll-Paque density-gradient centrifugation was used to isolate PBMCs, with at least 6.5 million per sample. Total RNA, at least 5 micrograms per sample, was extracted from PBMCs with Trizol reagent. The percentages of naive CD45RAhigh/CD27high T cells were determined by flow cytometry on a PBMC aliquot from every donor. Sequencing used blood. This TCR came from a man younger than 30 in good health.

For the CDR3, the sequence is CSADLPPGYNEQFF. The DNA sequence is as follows: TGCAGTGCCGATCTTCCCCCGGGGTACAATGAGCAGTTCTTC. The chain is encoded by TRBV20-1 joined to TRBJ2-1; tentative D gene TRBD2, with 5 bases matching. CDR1 DFQATT and CDR2 SNEGSKA were looked up in the germline V gene (reference sequence). Including cysteine and phenylalanine, the CDR3 has 14 amino acids. Only the CDR3 DNA is retained, 42 bases long and in frame from the first base. Trimming at the junction amounts to 6 bases on V and 4 bases on J, and the germline ends lie 16 bases apart.